The 24 T cell receptor beta chains given below trace back to one sample, sequenced in a study of sequential checkpoint blockade in melanoma. Treatment: randomized to nivolumab then ipilimumab (arm A) or the reverse (arm B). The data were produced by immunoSEQ multiplex PCR, yet TCRdb's version contains in-frame clones alone and is incomplete. The sample yields about 28,000 clones, roughly nine tenths seen once. The source was CD8+ T cells sorted from blood (inferred from file names), collected from a patient given nivolumab and ipilimumab in sequence. Receptors originate from a human donor with melanoma.

The chain links TRBV4-1 to TRBJ2-5, with 7 bases aligning to TRBD2. This CDR3 is 15 amino acids long. Germline V CDR1 and CDR2: MGHRA, YSYEKL. Losses at the gene ends were 4 bases for V and 1 base for J; bases not matched to a gene: 6. This CDR3 is CASSPLERGQETQYF. In DNA form, the CDR3 reads TGCGCCAGCAGCCCCTTGGAGCGGGGCCAAGAGACCCAGTACTTC.

This chain joins TRBV27 and TRBJ1-5; D might be TRBD1 (5 bases). The CDR3 spans 15 residues. The germline V gene has CDR1 MNHEY and CDR2 SMNVEV (reference sequence). V was shortened by 6 bases and J by 3 bases, with 15 bases between the two germline ends. CDR3 amino acids: CASRWQGGANQPQHF. CDR3 in DNA: TGTGCCAGCAGATGGCAGGGAGGGGCCAATCAGCCCCAGCATTTT.

This chain links TRBV4-1 with TRBJ2-3; weak D call: TRBD2 (5 bases). Trimming removed 7 bases from V and 0 bases from J, with 14 bases in between. CDR1 is MGHRA, CDR2 YSYEKL, per germline. This CDR3 is built from 15 residues. The CDR3 protein is CASKEWGVSTDTQYF. CDR3 in DNA: TGCGCCAGCAAGGAGTGGGGAGTGAGCACAGATACGCAGTATTTT.

In this sample, this clone turned up once. The chain employs TRBV19 and TRBJ2-1; D ambiguous. The V gene lost 3 bases and the J gene lost 0 bases, with 6 bases spanning the gap. The V gene's germline CDR1 is LNHDA and CDR2 SQIVND (reference sequence). The CDR3 runs 14 residues. In DNA form, the CDR3 reads TGTGCCAGTAGTATCGGTAGCTCCTACAATGAGCAGTTCTTC. Translation: CASSIGSSYNEQFF.

The rearrangement links TRBV7-3 to TRBJ2-3; D perhaps matches TRBD1 (5 bases). From germline, CDR1 is SGHTA and CDR2 FQGTGA. CDR3 size: 13 residues. V lost 1 base and J lost 4, with 6 bases in between. The CDR3 protein is CASSLIGADTQYF. As DNA, the CDR3 is TGTGCCAGCAGCTTAATAGGGGCAGATACGCAGTATTTT.

V is TRBV27 and J is TRBJ1-5, with TRBD1 matching 8 bases. The V gene end was trimmed by 3 bases and the J gene end by 3 bases; junction bases not matched to a gene: 4. The CDR3 is 15 amino acids. Per the germline V gene, CDR1 is MNHEY and CDR2 is SMNVEV (reference sequence). CDR3 in amino acids: CASSFRQGNNQPQHF. CDR3 DNA: TGTGCCAGCAGTTTTCGACAGGGGAACAATCAGCCCCAGCATTTT.

V gene TRBV6-6 combines with J gene TRBJ2-1; 7 bases match TRBD2. The CDR3 length is 13 residues. V was clipped by 6 bases and J by 5 bases; unmatched bases: 4. CDR1 is MNHNY and CDR2 is SVGAGI in the germline V gene (reference sequence). The CDR3 DNA is TGTGCCAGCAGCCCCGGGGGGAACAATGAGCAGTTCTTC. Encoded protein: CASSPGGNNEQFF.

The rearrangement links TRBV7-2 to TRBJ1-2, with 7 bases matching TRBD1. The CDR3 is 16 residues long. The V segment lost 1 base and the J segment 5 bases; nucleotides outside the gene matches: 10. In germline, CDR1 is SGHTA, CDR2 FQGNSA. The CDR3 nucleotides are TGTGCCAGCAGCTTAGATACAGGGGATAGGCTATATGGCTACACCTTC. Translation: CASSLDTGDRLYGYTF.

The chain has TRBV9 and TRBJ2-1; the match to TRBD2 covers 7 bases. Germline CDR1 is SGDLS and CDR2 is YYNGEE. This CDR3 spans 18 amino acids. The ends lost 1 base at V and 7 bases at J; junction bases unmatched: 17. The CDR3 DNA follows: TGTGCCAGCAGCGTACGCCTGGGGGGACGGGAGGCGAAGAATGAGCAGTTCTTC. Its translation is CASSVRLGGREAKNEQFF.

The gene calls are TRBV6-5 and TRBJ2-7; the match to TRBD1 covers 9 bases. Germline V gene lookup returns CDR1 MNHEY and CDR2 SVGAGI. There are 14 residues in the CDR3. The junction had 2 bases not matched to a gene; V was cut back by 5 bases and J by 0 bases. CDR3 nucleotide sequence: TGTGCCAGCAGTCCACAGGGGGCCTCCTACGAGCAGTACTTC. This codes for CASSPQGASYEQYF.

This clone was seen a single time. J is TRBJ1-6 and V is TRBV9; D unresolved. Germline V lookup: CDR1 SGDLS, CDR2 YYNGEE. V shed 7 bases and J shed 13 bases, with 15 bases lying between them. This CDR3 contains 12 residues. CDR3 sequence: CASGGSNWPLHF. CDR3 DNA sequence: TGTGCCAGCGGAGGATCCAACTGGCCCCTCCACTTT.

The chain joins TRBV2 to TRBJ1-5; D unresolved. The germline V gene encodes CDR1 SNHLY and CDR2 FYNNEI. Trimming stripped 0 bases from V and 3 bases from J, with 6 bases between. The CDR3 loop spans 14 amino acids. DNA for the CDR3: TGTGCCAGCAGTGAAGCGCAGGTCAATCAGCCCCAGCATTTT. This codes for CASSEAQVNQPQHF.

This chain links TRBV19 with TRBJ1-1; D possibly corresponds to TRBD1 (5 bases). CDR1 is LNHDA, CDR2 SQIVND, per germline (reference sequence). The CDR3 has 12 amino acids. Trimming took 9 bases from V and 4 from J, leaving 12 bases between them. Here the CDR3 reads CASRSGGTEAFF. DNA of the CDR3: TGTGCCAGCCGATCGGGGGGCACTGAAGCTTTCTTT. The full variable domain, in which reference TRBV19 and TRBJ1-1 provide the parts outside the CDR3, is DGGITQSPKYLFRKEGQNVTLSCEQNLNHDAMYWYRQDPGQGLRLIYYSQIVNDFQKGDIAEGYSVSREKKESFPLTVTSAQKNPTAFYLCASRSGGTEAFFGQGTRLTVV.

V usage is TRBV19 and J usage is TRBJ2-1; 15 bases are a match to TRBD2. The V gene's germline CDR1 is LNHDA and CDR2 SQIVND (reference sequence). CDR3 size: 14 residues. V was clipped by 6 bases and J by 9 bases; unmatched bases: 3. The DNA for the CDR3 is TGTGCCAGTAGCGGACTAGCGGGAGGGCTTGAGCAGTTCTTC. Protein sequence: CASSGLAGGLEQFF.

The chain uses TRBV15 and TRBJ2-7, with D possibly being TRBD1 (5 bases). Germline V gene lookup returns CDR1 LNHNV and CDR2 YYDKDF (reference sequence). This CDR3 contains 14 residues. Between the trimmed V and J ends, which lost 5 bases and 3 bases, there was a span of 14 bases. CDR3 DNA: TGTGCCACCAGCCCGGTTGGGGCTGGCTACGAGCAGTACGTC. Translated, it gives CATSPVGAGYEQYV.

The chain couples TRBV6-4 to TRBJ2-3; 13 bases line up with TRBD2. V shed 7 bases and J 0 bases; nucleotides not matched to a gene: 7. This CDR3 spans 17 amino acids. Per the germline V gene, CDR1 is MRHNA and CDR2 is SNTAGT. This CDR3 reads CASTGLAGALSTDTQYF. The CDR3 DNA is TGTGCCAGCACCGGACTAGCGGGGGCTCTTAGCACAGATACGCAGTATTTT.

This clone was recorded once. J is TRBJ2-7 and V is TRBV10-1, with 9 nucleotides matching TRBD1. Germline assignment: CDR1 WNHNN and CDR2 SYGVQD (reference sequence). The CDR3 length is 14 residues. J gave up 3 bases and V 8 bases, and 8 bases lay outside the gene matches. The CDR3 region has the DNA TGCGCCAGCCATAGACAGGGGGTAAGCTACGAGCAGTACGTC. Translation gives CASHRQGVSYEQYV.

The gene calls are TRBV11-3 and TRBJ2-7; 7 bases are shared with TRBD1. With 4 bases clipped from V and 0 bases from J, the junction kept 3 bases outside the gene matches. The germline V gene encodes CDR1 SGHNT and CDR2 YENEEA. This CDR3 has 14 residues. CDR3 in amino acids: CASSYRDSSYEQYV. The CDR3 nucleotides are TGTGCCAGCAGCTACAGGGACAGCTCCTACGAGCAGTACGTC.

A note on this clone: An end of the junction does not agree with germline; a read error may underlie this. The chain links TRBV7-7 to TRBJ2-3; the match to TRBD1 covers 7 bases. CDR1 and CDR2 from the germline V gene are SSHAT and FNYEAQ (reference sequence). The CDR3 has 15 amino acids. The CDR3 DNA reads TGTGCTAGCAGCTTGGACGACAGGGACACAGATACGCAGTATTTT. As protein: CASSLDDRDTDTQYF. Full variable domain (rest looked up from reference TRBV7-7 and TRBJ2-3): GAGVSQSPRYKVTKRGQDVTLRCDPISSHATLYWYQQALGQGPEFLTYFNYEAQPDKSGLPSDRFSAERPEGSISTLTIQRTEQRDSAMYRCASSLDDRDTDTQYFGPGTRLTVL.

The gene calls are TRBV5-1 and TRBJ2-2; the D is unclear. CDR3 length: 11 residues. CDR1 is SGHRS and CDR2 is YFSETQ in the germline V gene. V shed 2 bases and J shed 7 bases, with 3 bases lying between them. CDR3 protein: CASSFGGELFF. In DNA, the CDR3 is TGCGCCAGCAGCTTCGGCGGGGAGCTGTTTTTT.

J is TRBJ2-1 and V is TRBV4-3, with 9 bases fitting TRBD2. CDR3 length: 16 amino acids. Germline assignment: CDR1 LGHNA and CDR2 YSLEER. After removal of 3 bases from V and 10 bases from J, the junction contained 13 bases not matched to a gene. The CDR3 sequence is CASSHPTSGLHEEQFF. The CDR3 DNA reads TGCGCCAGCAGCCACCCGACTAGCGGACTTCACGAGGAGCAGTTCTTC.

The gene calls are TRBV7-3 and TRBJ2-1; TRBD2 aligns across 14 bases. Germline CDR1 reads SGHTA; CDR2 reads FQGTGA. The CDR3 runs to 15 residues. The V segment lost 6 bases and the J segment 8 bases; nucleotides outside the gene matches: 6. This chain's CDR3 is CASSRLAGGVDEQFF. The CDR3, as DNA: TGTGCCAGCAGTAGACTAGCGGGAGGGGTCGATGAGCAGTTCTTC. Based on the CDR3 plus reference TRBV7-3 and TRBJ2-1, the full variable domain is GAGVSQTPSNKVTEKGKYVELRCDPISGHTALYWYRQSLGQGPEFLIYFQGTGAADDSGLPNDRFFAVRPEGSVSTLKIQRTERGDSAVYLCASSRLAGGVDEQFFGPGTRLTVL.

This clone appeared a single time. The chain is built from TRBV21-1 and TRBJ1-5. TRBV21-1 is described as a pseudogene. This CDR3 region has 19 residues. The CDR3 DNA reads TGTGCCAGCAGCAAACGATACCCGCCGCGCGTTTATAGCAATCAGCCCCAGCATTTT. As protein: CASSKRYPPRVYSNQPQHF.

The chain links TRBV5-8 to TRBJ2-7; no clear D gene. This CDR3 has 16 residues. Trimming took off 0 bases at V and 2 bases at J, with 15 bases between the two ends. Per the germline V gene, CDR1 is SGHTS and CDR2 is YDEGEE. CDR3 DNA: TGTGCCAGCAGCTTGGTCCCCTTTGCGCCGACCTACGAGCAGTACTTC. It encodes CASSLVPFAPTYEQYF.